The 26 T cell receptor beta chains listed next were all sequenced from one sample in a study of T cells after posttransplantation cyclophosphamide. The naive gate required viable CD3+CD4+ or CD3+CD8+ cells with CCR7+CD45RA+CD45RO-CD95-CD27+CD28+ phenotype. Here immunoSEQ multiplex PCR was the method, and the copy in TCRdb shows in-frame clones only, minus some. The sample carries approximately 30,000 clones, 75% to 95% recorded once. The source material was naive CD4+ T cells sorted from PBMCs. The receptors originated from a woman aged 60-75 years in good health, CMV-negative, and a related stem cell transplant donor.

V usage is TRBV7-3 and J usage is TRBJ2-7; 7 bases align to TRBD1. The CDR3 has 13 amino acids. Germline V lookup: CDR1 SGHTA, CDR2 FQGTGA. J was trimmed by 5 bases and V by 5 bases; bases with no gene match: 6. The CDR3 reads CASSTSGQNEQYF. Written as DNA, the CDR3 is TGTGCCAGCAGCACCTCGGGACAGAACGAGCAGTACTTC.

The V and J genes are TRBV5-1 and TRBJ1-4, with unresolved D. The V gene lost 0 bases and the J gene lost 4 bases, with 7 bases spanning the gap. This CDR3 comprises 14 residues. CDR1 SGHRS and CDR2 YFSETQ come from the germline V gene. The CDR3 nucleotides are TGCGCCAGCAGCTTGGGGACTCATAATGAAAAACTGTTTTTT. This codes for CASSLGTHNEKLFF.

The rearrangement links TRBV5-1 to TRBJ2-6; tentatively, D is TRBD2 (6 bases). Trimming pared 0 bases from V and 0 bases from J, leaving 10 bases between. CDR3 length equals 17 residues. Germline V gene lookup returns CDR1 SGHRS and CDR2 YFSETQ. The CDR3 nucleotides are TGCGCCAGCAGCTTGGGCGGACTAAGCTCTGGGGCCAACGTCCTGACTTTC. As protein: CASSLGGLSSGANVLTF.

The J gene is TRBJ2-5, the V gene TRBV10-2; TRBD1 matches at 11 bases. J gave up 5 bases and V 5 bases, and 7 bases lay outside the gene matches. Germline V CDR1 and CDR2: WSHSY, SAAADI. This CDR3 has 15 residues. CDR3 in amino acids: CASSPGQGARETQYF. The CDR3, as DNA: TGCGCCAGCAGTCCAGGACAGGGGGCGCGGGAGACCCAGTACTTC.

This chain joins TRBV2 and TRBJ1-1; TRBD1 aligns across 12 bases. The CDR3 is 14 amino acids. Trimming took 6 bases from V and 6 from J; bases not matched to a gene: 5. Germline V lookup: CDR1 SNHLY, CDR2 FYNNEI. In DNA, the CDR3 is TGTGCCAGCAGGGGGGACAGGGGGCGGGCTGAAGCTTTCTTT. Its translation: CASRGDRGRAEAFF.

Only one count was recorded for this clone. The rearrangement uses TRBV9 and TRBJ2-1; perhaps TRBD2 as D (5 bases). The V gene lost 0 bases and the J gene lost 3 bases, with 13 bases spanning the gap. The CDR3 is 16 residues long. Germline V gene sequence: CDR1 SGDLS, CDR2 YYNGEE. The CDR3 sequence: CASSVAIVASYNEQFF. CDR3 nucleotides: TGTGCCAGCAGCGTAGCGATTGTAGCGAGCTACAATGAGCAGTTCTTC.

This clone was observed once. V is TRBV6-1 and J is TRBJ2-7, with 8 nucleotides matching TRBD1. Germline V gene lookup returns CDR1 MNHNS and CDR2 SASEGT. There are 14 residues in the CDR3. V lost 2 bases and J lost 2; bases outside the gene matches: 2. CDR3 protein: CASSEWDRPYEQYF. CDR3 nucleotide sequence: TGTGCCAGCAGTGAATGGGACAGGCCCTACGAGCAGTACTTC.

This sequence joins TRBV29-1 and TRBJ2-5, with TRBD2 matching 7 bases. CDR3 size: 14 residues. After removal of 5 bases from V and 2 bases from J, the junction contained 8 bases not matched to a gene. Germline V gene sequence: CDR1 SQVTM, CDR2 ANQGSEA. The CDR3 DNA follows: TGCAGCGTTAATCGTCCCGGGGGGCAAGAGACCCAGTACTTC. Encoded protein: CSVNRPGGQETQYF.

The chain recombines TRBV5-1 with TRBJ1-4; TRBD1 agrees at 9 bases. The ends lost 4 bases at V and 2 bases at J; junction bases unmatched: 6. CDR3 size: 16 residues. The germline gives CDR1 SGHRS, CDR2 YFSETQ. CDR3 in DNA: TGCGCCAGCAGCACGGGACAGGGACCCACTAATGAAAAACTGTTTTTT. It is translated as CASSTGQGPTNEKLFF.

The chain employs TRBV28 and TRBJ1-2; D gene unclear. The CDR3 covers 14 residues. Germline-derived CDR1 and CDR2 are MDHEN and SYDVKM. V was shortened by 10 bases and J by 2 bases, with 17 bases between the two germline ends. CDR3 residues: CAITSGIMNYGYTF. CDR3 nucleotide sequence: TGTGCCATTACATCGGGGATCATGAACTATGGCTACACCTTC.

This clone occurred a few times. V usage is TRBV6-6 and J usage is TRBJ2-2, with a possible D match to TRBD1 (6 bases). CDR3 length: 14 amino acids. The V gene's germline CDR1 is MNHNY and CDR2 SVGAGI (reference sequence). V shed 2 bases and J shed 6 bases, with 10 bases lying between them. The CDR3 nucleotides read TGTGCCAGCAGTTACGACAGGCAGGCCGGGGAGCTGTTTTTT. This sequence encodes CASSYDRQAGELFF.

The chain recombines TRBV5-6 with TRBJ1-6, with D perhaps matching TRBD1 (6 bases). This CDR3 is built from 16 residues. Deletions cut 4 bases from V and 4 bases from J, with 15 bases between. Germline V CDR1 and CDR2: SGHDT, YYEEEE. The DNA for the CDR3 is TGTGCCAGCAGCAAACGACAGGCCTCATATAATTCACCCCTCCACTTT. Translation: CASSKRQASYNSPLHF.

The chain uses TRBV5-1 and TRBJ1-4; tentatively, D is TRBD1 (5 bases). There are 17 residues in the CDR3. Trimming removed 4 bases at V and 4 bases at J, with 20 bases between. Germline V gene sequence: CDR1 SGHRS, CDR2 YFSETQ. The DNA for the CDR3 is TGCGCCAGCAGCCCGGGGGGTATTTTGGCAGATAATGAAAAACTGTTTTTT. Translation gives CASSPGGILADNEKLFF.

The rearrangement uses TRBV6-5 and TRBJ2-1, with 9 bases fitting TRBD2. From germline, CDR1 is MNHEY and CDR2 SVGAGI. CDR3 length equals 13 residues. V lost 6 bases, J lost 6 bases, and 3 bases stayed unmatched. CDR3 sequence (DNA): TGTGCCAGCAGGCTAGCGGGGTCCAATGAGCAGTTCTTC. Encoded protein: CASRLAGSNEQFF.

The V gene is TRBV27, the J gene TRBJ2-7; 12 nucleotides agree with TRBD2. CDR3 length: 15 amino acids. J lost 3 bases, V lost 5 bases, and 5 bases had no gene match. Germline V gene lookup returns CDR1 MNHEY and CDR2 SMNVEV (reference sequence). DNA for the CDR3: TGTGCCAGCAGTCAGGCTAGCGGGAGGGGCTACGAGCAGTACTTC. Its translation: CASSQASGRGYEQYF.

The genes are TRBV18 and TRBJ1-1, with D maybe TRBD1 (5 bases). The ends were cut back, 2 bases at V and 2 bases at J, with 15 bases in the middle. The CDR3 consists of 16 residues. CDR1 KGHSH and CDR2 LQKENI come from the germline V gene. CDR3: CASSPWGGEKNTEAFF. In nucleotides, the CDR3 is TGTGCCAGCTCACCATGGGGGGGGGAGAAAAACACTGAAGCTTTCTTT.

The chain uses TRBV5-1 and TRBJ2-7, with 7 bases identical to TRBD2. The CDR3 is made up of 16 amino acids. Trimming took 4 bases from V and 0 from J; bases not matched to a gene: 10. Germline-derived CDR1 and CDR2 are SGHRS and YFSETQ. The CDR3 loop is CASSRRDYRTSYEQYF. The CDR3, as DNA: TGCGCCAGCAGCCGCCGGGACTACAGAACCTCCTACGAGCAGTACTTC.

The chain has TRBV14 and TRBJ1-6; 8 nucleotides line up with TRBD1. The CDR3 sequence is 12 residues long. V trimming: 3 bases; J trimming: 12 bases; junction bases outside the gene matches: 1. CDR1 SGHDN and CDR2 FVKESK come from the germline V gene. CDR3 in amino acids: CASSHTGGPLHF. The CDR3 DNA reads TGTGCCAGCAGCCATACAGGGGGACCCCTCCACTTT.

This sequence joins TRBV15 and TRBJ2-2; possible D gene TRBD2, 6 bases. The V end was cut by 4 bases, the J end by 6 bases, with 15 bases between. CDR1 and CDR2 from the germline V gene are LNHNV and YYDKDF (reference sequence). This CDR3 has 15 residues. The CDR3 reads CATSNSGSLPGELFF. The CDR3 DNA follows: TGTGCCACCAGCAATTCCGGGAGCTTACCCGGGGAGCTGTTTTTT.

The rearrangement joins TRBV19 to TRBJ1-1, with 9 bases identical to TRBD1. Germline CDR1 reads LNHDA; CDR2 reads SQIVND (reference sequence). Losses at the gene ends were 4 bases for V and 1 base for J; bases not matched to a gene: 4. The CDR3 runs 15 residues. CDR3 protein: CASSKRGQGNTEAFF. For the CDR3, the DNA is TGTGCCAGTAGTAAAAGGGGACAGGGGAACACTGAAGCTTTCTTT.

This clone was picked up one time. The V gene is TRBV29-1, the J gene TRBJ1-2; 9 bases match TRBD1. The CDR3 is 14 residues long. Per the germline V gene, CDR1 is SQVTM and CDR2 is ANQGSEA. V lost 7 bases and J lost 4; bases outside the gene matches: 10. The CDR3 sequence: CSAEAGQGPYGYTF. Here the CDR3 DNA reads TGCAGCGCTGAGGCCGGACAGGGGCCCTATGGCTACACCTTC. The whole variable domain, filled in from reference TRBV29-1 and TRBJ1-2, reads SAVISQKPSRDICQRGTSLTIQCQVDSQVTMMFWYRQQPGQSLTLIATANQGSEATYESGFVIDKFPISRPNLTFSTLTVSNMSPEDSSIYLCSAEAGQGPYGYTFGSGTRLTVV.

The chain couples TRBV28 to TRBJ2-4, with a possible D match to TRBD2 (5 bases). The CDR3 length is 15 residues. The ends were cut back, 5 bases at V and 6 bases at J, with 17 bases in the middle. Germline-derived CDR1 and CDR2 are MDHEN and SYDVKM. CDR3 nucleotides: TGTGCCAGCAGTCCACGGGCCGGAGGATCAAACATTCAGTACTTC. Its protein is CASSPRAGGSNIQYF.

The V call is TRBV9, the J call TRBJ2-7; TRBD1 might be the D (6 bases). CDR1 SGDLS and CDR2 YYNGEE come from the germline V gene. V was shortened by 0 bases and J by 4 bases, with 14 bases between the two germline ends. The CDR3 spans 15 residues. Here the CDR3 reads CASSVAIGQKYEQYF. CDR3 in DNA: TGTGCCAGCAGCGTAGCTATAGGACAGAAATACGAGCAGTACTTC. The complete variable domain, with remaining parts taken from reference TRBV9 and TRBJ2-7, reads DSGVTQTPKHLITATGQRVTLRCSPRSGDLSVYWYQQSLDQGLQFLIQYYNGEERAKGNILERFSAQQFPDLHSELNLSSLELGDSALYFCASSVAIGQKYEQYFGPGTRLTVT.

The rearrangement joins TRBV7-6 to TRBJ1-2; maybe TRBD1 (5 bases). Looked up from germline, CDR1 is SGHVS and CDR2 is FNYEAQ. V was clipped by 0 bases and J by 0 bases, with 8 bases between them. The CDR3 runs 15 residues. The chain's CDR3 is CASSLAGQSNYGYTF. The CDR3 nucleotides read TGTGCCAGCAGCTTAGCGGGGCAGTCTAACTATGGCTACACCTTC.

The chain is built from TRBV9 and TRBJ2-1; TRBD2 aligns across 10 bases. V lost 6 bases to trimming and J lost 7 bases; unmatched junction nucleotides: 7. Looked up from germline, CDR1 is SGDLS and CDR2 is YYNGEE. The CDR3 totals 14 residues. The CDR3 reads CASTRASGSNEQFF. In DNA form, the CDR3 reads TGTGCCAGCACTAGGGCTAGCGGGAGTAATGAGCAGTTCTTC.

CDR3 in DNA: TGCGCCAGCAGCTTGGCCTCTTACAGGGTGAATGAGCAGTTCTTC. Its protein is CASSLASYRVNEQFF. The chain uses TRBV5-1 and TRBJ2-1; tentative D call: TRBD1 (6 bases). CDR3 length: 15 amino acids. Trimming removed 0 bases from V and 7 bases from J, with 14 bases in between. CDR1 is SGHRS, CDR2 YFSETQ, per germline.